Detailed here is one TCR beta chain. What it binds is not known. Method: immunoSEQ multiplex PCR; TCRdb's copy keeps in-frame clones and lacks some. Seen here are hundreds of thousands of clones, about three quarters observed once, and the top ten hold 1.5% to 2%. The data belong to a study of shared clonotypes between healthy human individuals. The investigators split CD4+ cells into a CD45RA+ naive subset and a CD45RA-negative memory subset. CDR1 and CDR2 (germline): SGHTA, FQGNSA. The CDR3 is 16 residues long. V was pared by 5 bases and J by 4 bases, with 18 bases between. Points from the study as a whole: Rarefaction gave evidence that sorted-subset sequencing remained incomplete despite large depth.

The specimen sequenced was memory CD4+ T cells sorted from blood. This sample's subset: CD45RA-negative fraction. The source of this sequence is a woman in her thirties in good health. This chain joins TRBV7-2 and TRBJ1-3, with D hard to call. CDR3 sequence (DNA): TGTGCCAGCAGCCCCAACGCCTTAATAGACGGAAACACCATATATTTT. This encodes CASSPNALIDGNTIYF. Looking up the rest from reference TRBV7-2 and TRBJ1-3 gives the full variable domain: GAGVSQSPSNKVTEKGKDVELRCDPISGHTALYWYRQSLGQGLEFLIYFQGNSAPDKSGLPSDRFSAERTGGSVSTLTIQRTQQEDSAVYLCASSPNALIDGNTIYFGEGSWLTVV.